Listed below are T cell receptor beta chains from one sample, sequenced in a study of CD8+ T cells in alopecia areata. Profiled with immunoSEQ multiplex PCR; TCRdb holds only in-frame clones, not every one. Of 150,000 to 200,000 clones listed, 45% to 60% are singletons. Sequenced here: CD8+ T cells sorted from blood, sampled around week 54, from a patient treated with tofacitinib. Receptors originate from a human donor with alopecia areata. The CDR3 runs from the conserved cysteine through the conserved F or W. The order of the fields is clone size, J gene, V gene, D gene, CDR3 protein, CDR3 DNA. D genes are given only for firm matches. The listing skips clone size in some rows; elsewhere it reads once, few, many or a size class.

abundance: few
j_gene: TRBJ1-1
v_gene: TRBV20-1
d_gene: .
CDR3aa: CSPSGGTEAFF
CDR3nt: TGCAGCCCCTCTGGGGGGACTGAAGCTTTCTTT

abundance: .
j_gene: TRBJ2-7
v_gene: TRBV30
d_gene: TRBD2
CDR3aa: CAREGTAYEQYF
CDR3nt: TGTGCCAGGGAGGGTACTGCCTACGAGCAGTACTTC

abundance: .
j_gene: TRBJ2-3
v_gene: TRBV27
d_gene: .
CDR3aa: CASSFRVTDTQYF
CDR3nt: TGTGCCAGCAGTTTCAGGGTAACAGATACGCAGTATTTT

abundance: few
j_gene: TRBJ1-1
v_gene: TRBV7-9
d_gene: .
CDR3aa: CASSYAGEDTEAFF
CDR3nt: TGTGCCAGCAGCTATGCGGGGGAGGACACTGAAGCTTTCTTT

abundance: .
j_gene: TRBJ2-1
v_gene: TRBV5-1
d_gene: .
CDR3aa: CASSPKPSYNEQFF
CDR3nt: TGCGCCAGCAGCCCGAAACCCTCCTACAATGAGCAGTTCTTC

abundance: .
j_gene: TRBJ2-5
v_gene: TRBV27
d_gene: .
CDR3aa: CASSSRGAQETQYF
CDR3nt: TGTGCCAGCAGTTCTAGAGGGGCCCAAGAGACCCAGTACTTC

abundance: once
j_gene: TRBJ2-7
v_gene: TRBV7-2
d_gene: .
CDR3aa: CASSLRTDFYEQYF
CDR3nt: TGTGCCAGCAGCCTCCGGACAGATTTCTACGAGCAGTACTTC

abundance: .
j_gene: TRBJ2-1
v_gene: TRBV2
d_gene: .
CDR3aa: CASKGGGLYNEQFF
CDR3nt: TGTGCCAGCAAGGGGGGGGGCCTCTACAATGAGCAGTTCTTC

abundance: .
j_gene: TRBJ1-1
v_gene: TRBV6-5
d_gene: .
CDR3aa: CASSSGEVLEAFF
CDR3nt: TGTGCCAGCAGTTCAGGGGAGGTCTTGGAGGCTTTCTTT

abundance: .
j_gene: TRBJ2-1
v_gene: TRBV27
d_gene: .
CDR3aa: CASSYLSNEQFF
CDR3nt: TGTGCCAGCAGTTATTTAAGCAATGAGCAGTTCTTC

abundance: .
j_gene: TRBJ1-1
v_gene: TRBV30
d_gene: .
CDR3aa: CAWWRLNTEAFF
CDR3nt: TGTGCCTGGTGGCGGCTGAACACTGAAGCTTTCTTT

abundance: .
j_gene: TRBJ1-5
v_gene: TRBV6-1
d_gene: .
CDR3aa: CASTVAGNQPQHF
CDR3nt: TGTGCCAGCACGGTGGCGGGGAACCAGCCCCAGCATTTT

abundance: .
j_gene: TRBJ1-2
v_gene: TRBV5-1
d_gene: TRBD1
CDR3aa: CASSSRQGGYGYTF
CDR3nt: TGCGCCAGCAGCTCCCGACAGGGAGGCTATGGCTACACCTTC

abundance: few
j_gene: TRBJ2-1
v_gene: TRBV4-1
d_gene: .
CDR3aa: CASSPRLAGEQFF
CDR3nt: TGCGCCAGCAGCCCCCGACTGGCGGGGGAGCAGTTCTTC

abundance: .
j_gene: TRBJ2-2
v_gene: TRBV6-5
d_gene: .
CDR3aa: CASSSGVTGELFF
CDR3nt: TGTGCCAGCAGTTCCGGGGTCACCGGGGAGCTGTTTTTT

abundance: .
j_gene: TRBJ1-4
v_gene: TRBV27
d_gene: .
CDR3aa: CASSSTGYEKLFF
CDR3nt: TGTGCCAGCAGTTCGACAGGATATGAAAAACTGTTTTTT

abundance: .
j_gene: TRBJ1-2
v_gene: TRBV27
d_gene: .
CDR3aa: CASSRYPQDGYTF
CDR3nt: TGTGCCAGCAGTCGGTATCCCCAGGATGGCTACACCTTC

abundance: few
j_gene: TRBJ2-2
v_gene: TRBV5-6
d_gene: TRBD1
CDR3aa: CASSPDRANTGELFF
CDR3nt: TGTGCCAGCAGCCCGGACAGGGCGAACACCGGGGAGCTGTTTTTT

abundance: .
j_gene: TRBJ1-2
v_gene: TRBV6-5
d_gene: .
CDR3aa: CASSYLTANYGYTF
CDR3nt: TGTGCCAGCAGTTATTTGACAGCTAACTATGGCTACACCTTC

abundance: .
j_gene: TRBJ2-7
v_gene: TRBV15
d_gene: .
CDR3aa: CATTSGDTYEQYF
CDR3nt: TGTGCCACCACCTCGGGGGACACCTACGAGCAGTACTTC

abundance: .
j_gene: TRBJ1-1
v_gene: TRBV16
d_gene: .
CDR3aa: CASSPVSTEAFF
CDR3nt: TGTGCCAGCAGCCCCGTCTCGACTGAAGCTTTCTTT

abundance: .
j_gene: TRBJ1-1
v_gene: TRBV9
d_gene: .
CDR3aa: CASSLDGANTEAFF
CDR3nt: TGTGCCAGCAGCTTGGACGGGGCGAACACTGAAGCTTTCTTT

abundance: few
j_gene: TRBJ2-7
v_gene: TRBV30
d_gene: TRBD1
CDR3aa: CAWDRGNYEQYF
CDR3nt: TGTGCCTGGGACAGGGGAAACTACGAGCAGTACTTC

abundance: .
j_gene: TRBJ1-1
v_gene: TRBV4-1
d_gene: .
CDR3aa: CASSQVTTNTEAFF
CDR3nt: TGCGCCAGCAGCCAAGTAACAACGAACACTGAAGCTTTCTTT

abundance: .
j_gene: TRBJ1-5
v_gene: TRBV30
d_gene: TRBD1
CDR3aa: CAWSVTGSSNQPQHF
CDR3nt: TGTGCCTGGAGTGTGACAGGGTCTAGCAATCAGCCCCAGCATTTT

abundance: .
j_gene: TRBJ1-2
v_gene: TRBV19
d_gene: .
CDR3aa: CASTTPGWSGYTF
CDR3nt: TGTGCCAGTACCACCCCAGGGTGGTCTGGCTACACCTTC

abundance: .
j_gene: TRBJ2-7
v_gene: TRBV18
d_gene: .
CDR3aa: CASSPSDYEQYF
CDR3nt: TGTGCCAGCTCACCCTCAGACTACGAGCAGTACTTC

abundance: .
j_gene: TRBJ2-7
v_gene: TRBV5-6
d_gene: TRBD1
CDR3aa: CASSRQGKSYEQYF
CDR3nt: TGTGCCAGCAGCCGACAGGGGAAGAGCTACGAGCAGTACTTC

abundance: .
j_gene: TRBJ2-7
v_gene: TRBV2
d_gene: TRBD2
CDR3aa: CASSEGLAGYEQYF
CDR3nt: TGTGCCAGCAGTGAAGGGCTAGCGGGATACGAGCAGTACTTC

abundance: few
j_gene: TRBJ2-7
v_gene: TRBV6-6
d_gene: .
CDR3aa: CASSYPRRGSYEQYF
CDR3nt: TGTGCCAGCAGTTACCCCAGGAGGGGCTCCTACGAGCAGTACTTC

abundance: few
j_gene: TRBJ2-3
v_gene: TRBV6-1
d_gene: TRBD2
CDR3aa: CASSWGGTQYF
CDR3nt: TGTGCCAGCTCCTGGGGGGGTACGCAGTATTTT

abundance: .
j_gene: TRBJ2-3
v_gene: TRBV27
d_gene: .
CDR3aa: CATQSGPPGDTQYF
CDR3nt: TGTGCCACCCAATCAGGGCCCCCGGGAGATACGCAGTATTTT

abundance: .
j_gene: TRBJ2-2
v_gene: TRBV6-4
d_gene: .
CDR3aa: CASSDGGELFF
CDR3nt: TGTGCCAGCAGTGACGGCGGGGAGCTGTTTTTT

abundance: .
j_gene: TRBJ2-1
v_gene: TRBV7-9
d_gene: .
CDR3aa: CASSFPGYNEQFF
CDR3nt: TGTGCCAGCAGCTTCCCAGGCTACAATGAGCAGTTCTTC

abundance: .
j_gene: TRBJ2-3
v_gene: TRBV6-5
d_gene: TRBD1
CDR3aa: CASSQKGQGTDTQYF
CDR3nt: TGTGCCAGCAGTCAAAAGGGACAGGGGACAGATACGCAGTATTTT

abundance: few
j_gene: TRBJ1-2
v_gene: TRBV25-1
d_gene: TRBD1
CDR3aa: CASRDQGVHGYTF
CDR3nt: TGTGCCAGCAGAGACCAGGGGGTCCATGGCTACACCTTC

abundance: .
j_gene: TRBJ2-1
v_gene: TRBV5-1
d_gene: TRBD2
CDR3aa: CASSPTSGVVNEQFF
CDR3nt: TGCGCCAGCAGCCCGACTAGCGGGGTGGTCAATGAGCAGTTCTTC

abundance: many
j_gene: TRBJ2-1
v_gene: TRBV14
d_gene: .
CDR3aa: CASSQGTINEQFF
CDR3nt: TGTGCCAGCAGCCAAGGGACTATCAATGAGCAGTTCTTC

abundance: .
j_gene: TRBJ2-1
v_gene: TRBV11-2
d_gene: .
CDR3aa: CASSLGRGPSYNEQFF
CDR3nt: TGTGCCAGCAGCTTAGGGCGGGGGCCATCCTACAATGAGCAGTTCTTC

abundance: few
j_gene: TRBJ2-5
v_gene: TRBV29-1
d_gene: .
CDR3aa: CSVEGLRSETQYF
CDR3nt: TGCAGCGTTGAAGGGCTTCGGTCGGAGACCCAGTACTTC

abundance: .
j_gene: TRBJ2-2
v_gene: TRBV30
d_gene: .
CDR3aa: CAWSQTRNTGELFF
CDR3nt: TGTGCCTGGAGCCAAACCCGGAACACCGGGGAGCTGTTTTTT

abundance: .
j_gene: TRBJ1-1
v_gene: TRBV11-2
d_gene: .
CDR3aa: CASGSRSGGEAFF
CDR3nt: TGTGCCAGCGGCTCCCGGAGCGGAGGTGAAGCTTTCTTT

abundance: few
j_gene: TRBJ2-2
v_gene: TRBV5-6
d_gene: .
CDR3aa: CASSLGRRGNTGELFF
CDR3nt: TGTGCCAGCAGCTTGGGTCGCAGGGGGAACACCGGGGAGCTGTTTTTT

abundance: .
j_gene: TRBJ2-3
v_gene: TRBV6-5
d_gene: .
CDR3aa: CASSYGSGDTQYF
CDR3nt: TGTGCCAGCAGTTATGGTTCTGGGGATACGCAGTATTTT

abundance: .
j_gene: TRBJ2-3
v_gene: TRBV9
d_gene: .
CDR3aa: CASSWGGRVDTQYF
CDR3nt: TGTGCCAGCAGCTGGGGCGGCCGAGTAGATACGCAGTATTTT

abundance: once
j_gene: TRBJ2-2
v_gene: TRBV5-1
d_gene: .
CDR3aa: CASRKGGVTGELFF
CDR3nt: TGCGCCAGCAGGAAGGGCGGGGTCACCGGGGAGCTGTTTTTT

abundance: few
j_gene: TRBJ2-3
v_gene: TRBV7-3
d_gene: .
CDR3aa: CASSWTSSTDTQYF
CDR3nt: TGTGCCAGCAGCTGGACATCTAGCACAGATACGCAGTATTTT

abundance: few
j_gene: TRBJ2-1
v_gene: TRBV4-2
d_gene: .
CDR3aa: CASSQDLRNEQFF
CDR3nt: TGTGCCAGCAGCCAAGATCTCCGCAATGAGCAGTTCTTC

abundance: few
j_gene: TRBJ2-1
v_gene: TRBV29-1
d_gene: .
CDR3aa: CSAILVLEQFF
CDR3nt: TGCAGCGCTATACTAGTTCTTGAGCAGTTCTTC

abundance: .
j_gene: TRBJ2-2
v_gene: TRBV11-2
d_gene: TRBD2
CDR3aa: CASSFDTGLAETNTGELFF
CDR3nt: TGTGCCAGCAGCTTCGATACCGGACTAGCGGAAACGAACACCGGGGAGCTGTTTTTT

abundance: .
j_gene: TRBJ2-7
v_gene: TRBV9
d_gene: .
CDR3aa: CASSVGVASYEQYF
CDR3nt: TGTGCCAGCAGCGTAGGAGTTGCCTCCTACGAGCAGTACTTC

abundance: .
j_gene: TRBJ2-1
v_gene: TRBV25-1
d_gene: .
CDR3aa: CATASAPGQFF
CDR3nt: TGTGCCACCGCCTCGGCTCCTGGGCAGTTCTTC

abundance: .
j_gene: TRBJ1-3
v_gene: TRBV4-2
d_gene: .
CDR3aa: CASSLSDSGNTIYF
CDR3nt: TGTGCCAGCAGCCTCTCCGACTCTGGAAACACCATATATTTT

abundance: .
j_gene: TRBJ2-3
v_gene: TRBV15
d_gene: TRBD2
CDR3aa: CATSTPGLAGEQADTQYF
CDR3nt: TGTGCCACCAGCACACCGGGACTAGCGGGGGAACAAGCAGATACGCAGTATTTT

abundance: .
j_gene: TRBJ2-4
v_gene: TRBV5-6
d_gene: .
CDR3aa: CASSFGTGAPAKNIQYF
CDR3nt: TGTGCCAGCAGCTTTGGCACCGGGGCCCCAGCCAAAAACATTCAGTACTTC

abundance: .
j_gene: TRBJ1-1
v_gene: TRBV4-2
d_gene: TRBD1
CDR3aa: CASSQVSQGDVNTEAFF
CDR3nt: TGTGCCAGCAGCCAAGTGTCACAGGGGGACGTGAACACTGAAGCTTTCTTT

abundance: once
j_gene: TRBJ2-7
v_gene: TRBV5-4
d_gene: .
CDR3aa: CASRGAKGEQYF
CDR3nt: TGTGCCAGCAGGGGGGCTAAGGGCGAGCAGTACTTC